The source of this TCR beta chain is a study of T cells in Graves' hyperthyroidism and ophthalmopathy. The length of the CDR3 is 15 residues. Germline lookup yields CDR1 LNHDA and CDR2 SQIVND (reference sequence). RNA transcripts were the template for amplifying TCR beta CDR3 regions. The primer set for the first-round RT-PCR of the TCR CDR3 was HTBI. TCRdb reprocessed the multiplex PCR reads with MiXCR, giving one entry per CDR3 protein. The sample has around 620,000 distinct CDR3 sequences; over 12% are singletons. A remark on this clonotype: This clone may be a read error of a much larger clone one base away.

The J gene is TRBJ1-1, the V gene TRBV19; D is undetermined. This receptor was obtained from a woman between 18 and 29 years old with Graves' ophthalmopathy. The specimen sequenced was blood. CDR3 sequence (DNA): TGTGCCAGTAGTGAGGACGGCCGGGAGGGCACTGGAGCTTTCTTT. Translation gives CASSEDGREGTGAFF.